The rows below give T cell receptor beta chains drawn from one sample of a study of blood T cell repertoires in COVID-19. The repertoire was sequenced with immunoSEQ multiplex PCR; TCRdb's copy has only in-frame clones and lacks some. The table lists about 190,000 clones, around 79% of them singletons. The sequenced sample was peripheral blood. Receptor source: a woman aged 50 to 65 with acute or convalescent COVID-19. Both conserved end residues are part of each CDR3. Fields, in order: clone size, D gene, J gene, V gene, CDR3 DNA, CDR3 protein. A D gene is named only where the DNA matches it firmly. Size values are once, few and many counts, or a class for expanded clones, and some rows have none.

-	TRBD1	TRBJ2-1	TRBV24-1	TGTGCCACCAGTGATTTTGCAGGGGGCGGTGAGCAGTTCTTC	CATSDFAGGGEQFF
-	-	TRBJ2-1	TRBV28	TGTGCCAGCAGCAAAAGGACTGGGCTCAATGAGCAGTTCTTC	CASSKRTGLNEQFF
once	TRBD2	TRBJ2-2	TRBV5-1	TGCGCCAGCAGCACCGGACTAGCGGGGGGGCGAGGCGGGGAGCTGTTTTTT	CASSTGLAGGRGGELFF
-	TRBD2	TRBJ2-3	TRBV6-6	TGTGCCAGCAGTCCTCGGGGTAGCGGGGGCCCATTCACAGATACGCAGTATTTT	CASSPRGSGGPFTDTQYF
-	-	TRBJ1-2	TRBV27	TGTGCCAGCAGTGTAGGGGGGGGCTATGGCTACACCTTC	CASSVGGGYGYTF
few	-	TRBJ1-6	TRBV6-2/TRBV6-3	TGTGCCAGCAGTGCGCCACAGGGCTCACCCCTCCACTTT	CASSAPQGSPLHF
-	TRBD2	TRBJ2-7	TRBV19	TGTGCCAGTAGTACGCCCGGGACTATCTACGAGCAGTACTTC	CASSTPGTIYEQYF
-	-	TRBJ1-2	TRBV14	TGTGCCAGCAGCCAAGATCGGAGCTATGGCTACACCTTC	CASSQDRSYGYTF
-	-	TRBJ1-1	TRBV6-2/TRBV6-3	TGTGCCAGCAGCCCGGGGACTGACGCTTTCTTT	CASSPGTDAFF
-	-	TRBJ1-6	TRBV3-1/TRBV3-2	TGTGCCAGCAGCCCGCGGTCGAATTCACCCCTCCACTTT	CASSPRSNSPLHF
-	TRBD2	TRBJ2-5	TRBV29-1	TGCAGCGTTGCCAGCGGGAGAGGAGAGACCCAGTACTTC	CSVASGRGETQYF
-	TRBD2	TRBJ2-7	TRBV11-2	TGTGCCAGCAGCTCTAGCGGGAGGGTCTACGAGCAGTACTTC	CASSSSGRVYEQYF
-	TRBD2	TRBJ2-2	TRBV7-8	TGTGCCAGCATCCGTATAGCGGGAACGACCGGGGAGCTGTTTTTT	CASIRIAGTTGELFF
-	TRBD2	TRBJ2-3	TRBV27	TGTGCCAGCAGTCCGCTAGCGGGATTCACAGATACGCAGTATTTT	CASSPLAGFTDTQYF
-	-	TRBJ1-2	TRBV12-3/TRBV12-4	TGTGCCAGCCGGGGGGGTGACTATGGCTACACCTTC	CASRGGDYGYTF
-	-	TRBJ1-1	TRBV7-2	TGTGCCAGCAGCCACACGGAGAGGGCCACTGAAGCTTTCTTT	CASSHTERATEAFF
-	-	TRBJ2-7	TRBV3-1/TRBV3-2	TGTGCCAGCAGCCAAGGCGGCAGGGCCCCGCTTCACTTC	CASSQGGRAPLHF